This TCR beta chain was profiled in a study of cytomegalovirus exposure and HLA in healthy donors. V lost 10 bases and J lost 4; bases outside the gene matches: 3. This CDR3 comprises 12 residues. The germline V gene encodes CDR1 MNHNS and CDR2 SASEGT. The PCR ran on 60 Vbeta and 13 Jbeta primers. Sequenced by immunoSEQ multiplex PCR; TCRdb stores in-frame clones only, minus some. Altogether roughly 240,000 clones are present, roughly 84% being singletons, with the ten largest covering about 0.25%. Of note for this clone: Its specificity is not known.

Overall study findings and caveats: In most subjects, TCR beta sequences reportedly gave accurate predictions of HLA-A and HLA-B alleles. Presence/absence results assume similar sequencing depth per donor, which may not hold. Later findings reportedly placed an Asian-associated ancestry cluster below the approximately 670-donor mean for N-insertions.

The sample consisted of PBMCs. The chain couples TRBV6-1 to TRBJ1-5, with 8 bases matching TRBD1. The source of this sequence is a girl aged 2-10 years in good health and CMV-seronegative. CDR3 nucleotides: TGTGCCACCAGACAGGGGAATCAGCCCCAGCATTTT. Its translation: CATRQGNQPQHF.